Presented here are 24 T cell receptor beta chains from one specimen sequenced in a study of blood T cell repertoires in COVID-19. The assay was immunoSEQ multiplex PCR, and TCRdb's table has in-frame clones only and misses some. The table has 190,000 or so clones, approximately 82% seen once. Sequences were obtained from peripheral blood. These receptors all stem from a man aged 50 to 59 with active or convalescent COVID-19.

This chain joins TRBV11-3 and TRBJ2-7, with TRBD2 as a possible D gene (5 bases). The CDR3 runs to 13 residues. Trimming removed 1 base from V and 6 bases from J, with 10 bases in between. Germline V lookup: CDR1 SGHNT, CDR2 YENEEA. The chain's CDR3 is CASSLGEWGEQYF. DNA of the CDR3: TGTGCCAGCAGCTTAGGGGAGTGGGGCGAGCAGTACTTC.

This clone has a handful of counts. The gene calls are TRBV27 and TRBJ2-5; D is uncertain. V shed 0 bases and J shed 1 base, with 9 bases lying between them. CDR1 MNHEY and CDR2 SMNVEV come from the germline V gene (reference sequence). This CDR3 has 15 residues. CDR3 sequence (DNA): TGTGCCAGCAGTTTATCGAGGTCCACCCAAGAGACCCAGTACTTC. Amino acids: CASSLSRSTQETQYF.

V usage is TRBV2 and J usage is TRBJ1-6; TRBD1 matches at 10 bases. J lost 9 bases, V lost 8 bases, and 4 bases had no gene match. The germline gives CDR1 SNHLY, CDR2 FYNNEI. The CDR3 is 13 amino acids. The CDR3 reads CASGTGVASPLHF. The DNA for the CDR3 is TGTGCCAGCGGGACAGGGGTAGCTTCACCCCTCCACTTT.

This chain links TRBV11-2 with TRBJ2-7, with D maybe TRBD2 (6 bases). The CDR3 is 16 residues long. Trimming took 5 bases from V and 2 from J, leaving 19 bases between them. Germline loops: CDR1 SGHAT, CDR2 FQNNGV. CDR3: CASSTIRGSSAYEQYF. CDR3 coding DNA: TGTGCCAGCAGCACTATCCGGGGGAGTAGCGCCTACGAGCAGTACTTC.

This clone came up a few times. The rearrangement joins TRBV19 to TRBJ2-5, with D possibly being TRBD2 (6 bases). V was trimmed by 8 bases and J by 4 bases, leaving 17 bases between them. In germline, CDR1 is LNHDA, CDR2 SQIVND (reference sequence). The CDR3 totals 14 residues. Here the CDR3 DNA reads TGTGCCAGTGCGATACGGGGGAGAATAGAGACCCAGTACTTC. Its protein product is CASAIRGRIETQYF. The full variable domain, its missing parts supplied by reference TRBV19 and TRBJ2-5, is DGGITQSPKYLFRKEGQNVTLSCEQNLNHDAMYWYRQDPGQGLRLIYYSQIVNDFQKGDIAEGYSVSREKKESFPLTVTSAQKNPTAFYLCASAIRGRIETQYFGPGTRLLVL.

The chain is built from TRBV4-3 and TRBJ1-2, with D possibly matching TRBD1 (6 bases). The CDR3 loop spans 15 amino acids. Germline V gives CDR1 LGHNA, CDR2 YSLEER. V was trimmed by 2 bases and J by 2 bases, leaving 12 bases between them. CDR3 nucleotide sequence: TGCGCCAGCAGCCAAAGAACAGGGAGCAACTATGGCTACACCTTC. As protein: CASSQRTGSNYGYTF.

The J gene is TRBJ2-7, the V gene TRBV6-6, with D perhaps TRBD1 (6 bases). Germline CDR1 MNHNY, CDR2 SVGAGI (reference sequence). Trimming left V 6 bases short and J 6 bases short, with 15 bases between. The CDR3 is 13 residues long. The CDR3 sequence is CASRWTALAEQYF. CDR3 sequence (DNA): TGTGCCAGCAGATGGACAGCTCTGGCCGAGCAGTACTTC.

This rearrangement joins TRBV9 to TRBJ1-2; D not resolved. V shed 0 bases and J shed 6 bases, with 15 bases lying between them. This CDR3 is 15 amino acids long. Germline V lookup: CDR1 SGDLS, CDR2 YYNGEE. The DNA for the CDR3 is TGTGCCAGCAGCGTAGACGTATTCCGCCGGGATGGCTACACCTTC. Its translation: CASSVDVFRRDGYTF.

The CDR3 protein is CASRGQFNTEAFF. For the CDR3, the DNA is TGTGCCAGCAGGGGACAGTTTAACACTGAAGCTTTCTTT. The V and J genes are TRBV2 and TRBJ1-1; 7 nucleotides match TRBD1. Unmatched junction bases numbered 3, after V lost 6 bases and J lost 2 bases. Germline V lookup: CDR1 SNHLY, CDR2 FYNNEI. The CDR3 length is 13 residues.

For this clone: The same CDR3 also results from other DNA sequences found in this sample. The V gene is TRBV19, the J gene TRBJ1-5; D is perhaps TRBD1 (5 bases). CDR1 LNHDA and CDR2 SQIVND come from the germline V gene (reference sequence). This CDR3 has 14 residues. V was clipped by 3 bases and J by 3 bases, with 9 bases between them. In DNA, the CDR3 is TGTGCCAGTAGTATCACGGGGGACAATCAGCCCCAGCATTTT. It is translated as CASSITGDNQPQHF.

This chain links TRBV12-5 with TRBJ2-7, with 8 bases fitting TRBD2. The junction had 9 bases not matched to a gene; V was cut back by 6 bases and J by 2 bases. This CDR3 has 15 residues. The germline V gene encodes CDR1 LGHNT and CDR2 FRNRAP. The CDR3, as DNA: TGTGCTAGTGGGAGCCCCACTAGCGGCACCTACGAGCAGTACTTC. Amino acids: CASGSPTSGTYEQYF.

The chain uses TRBV21-1 and TRBJ1-2. TRBV21-1 represents a pseudogene. The CDR3 sequence is 14 residues long. The CDR3 loop reads CASSKAGFNYGYTF. The CDR3 region has the DNA TGTGCCAGCAGCAAAGCCGGGTTTAACTATGGCTACACCTTC.

About this clone: Relative to the germline gene, one junction end is altered; a read error may explain this. The chain links TRBV5-5 to TRBJ1-3; TRBD1 matches at 8 bases. Germline loops: CDR1 SGHKS, CDR2 YYEKEE (reference sequence). The CDR3 extends over 15 amino acids. Here the CDR3 reads CASSLDRAYGNTIYF. Written as DNA, the CDR3 is TGTGCCAGCAGTTTGGACAGGGCGTATGGAAACACCATATATTTT.

This clone was picked up one time. The chain recombines TRBV6-2 or TRBV6-3 with TRBJ2-7; TRBD2 matches 8 bases. Germline loops: CDR1 MNHEY, CDR2 SVGEGT. The CDR3 has 17 amino acids. The trim removed 0 bases at V and 3 bases at J, leaving 10 bases unmatched. The CDR3: CASSYSIRGGLHYEQYF. The CDR3 DNA sequence: TGTGCCAGCAGTTACTCCATCCGGGGGGGCCTGCACTACGAGCAGTACTTC.

This clone was seen just once. The CDR3 region has the DNA TGTGCCAGCAGGATCGACTGGATTACAGATACGCAGTATTTT. Residues: CASRIDWITDTQYF. The chain carries TRBV27 and TRBJ2-3; D is undetermined. The length of the CDR3 is 14 residues. The V end lost 6 bases, the J end lost 3 bases, and 13 bases lay between the germline ends. The germline CDR1 and CDR2 sequences are MNHEY and SMNVEV (reference sequence).

The rearrangement uses TRBV21-1 and TRBJ2-1; the table's D gene call, TRBD1, was not cross checked with the DNA. TRBV21-1 is labeled a pseudogene. The CDR3 length is 16 residues. The CDR3 protein is CASSPPGDRGEDEQFF. The DNA of the CDR3 is TGTGCCAGCAGTCCCCCGGGTGACAGGGGCGAGGATGAGCAGTTCTTC.

J is TRBJ1-3 and V is TRBV28; D gene ambiguous. Per germline, CDR1 MDHEN and CDR2 SYDVKM. V was cut by 3 bases and J by 6 bases, with 21 bases left in between. The CDR3 is 17 residues long. The CDR3 nucleotides are TGTGCCAGCAGTTTGTTGGTATCCCCACTCCGGGAAAACACCATATATTTT. The encoded protein is CASSLLVSPLRENTIYF.

This clone was recorded only once. Here the CDR3 DNA reads TGTGCCTGGAGTGTGGGGCGGGACCCCACCTACGAGCAGTACTTC. This encodes CAWSVGRDPTYEQYF. The rearrangement links TRBV30 to TRBJ2-7, with a possible D match to TRBD2 (6 bases). This CDR3 comprises 15 residues. CDR1 and CDR2 from the germline V gene are GTSNPN and SVGIG (reference sequence). Trimming shortened V by 0 bases and J by 2 bases, and 14 bases separated the two germline ends. The full variable domain, its missing parts supplied by reference TRBV30 and TRBJ2-7, is SQTIHQWPATLVQPVGSPLSLECTVEGTSNPNLYWYRQAAGRGLQLLFYSVGIGQISSEVPQNLSASRPQDRQFILSSKKLLLSDSGFYLCAWSVGRDPTYEQYFGPGTRLTVT.

The chain links TRBV19 to TRBJ2-2; weak D call: TRBD1 (6 bases). Germline CDR1 LNHDA, CDR2 SQIVND (reference sequence). The CDR3 runs 14 residues. The ends were cut back, 5 bases at V and 3 bases at J, with 10 bases in the middle. In DNA form, the CDR3 reads TGTGCCAGTAGTTCGACAGGTGACACCGGGGAGCTGTTTTTT. Its protein is CASSSTGDTGELFF.

The genes are TRBV9 and TRBJ2-3, with 15 bases that match TRBD2. Trimming took 4 bases from V and 4 from J; bases not matched to a gene: 4. This CDR3 region has 16 residues. CDR1 is SGDLS and CDR2 is YYNGEE in the germline V gene. The CDR3: CASSLGLAGGSDTQYF. The CDR3 nucleotides read TGTGCCAGCAGCTTGGGACTAGCGGGGGGCTCAGATACGCAGTATTTT.

V gene TRBV27 combines with J gene TRBJ1-5, with 9 bases aligning to TRBD1. CDR1 is MNHEY, CDR2 SMNVEV, per germline (reference sequence). This CDR3 spans 14 amino acids. V was clipped by 8 bases and J by 8 bases; unmatched bases: 10. The CDR3 nucleotides read TGTGCCAGCCGCGCTTGGACAGGGGACAAGCCCCAGCATTTT. Amino acids: CASRAWTGDKPQHF.

The chain has TRBV23-1 and TRBJ1-5; TRBD1 agrees at 9 bases. TRBV23-1 is an ORF for which the function is uncertain. V gave up 4 bases and J gave up 0 bases; unmatched junction bases: 16. The CDR3 is made up of 20 amino acids. The DNA of the CDR3 is TGCGCCAGCAGTCCACCCTCGCGGACAGGGGCGGACTTTAGCAATCAGCCCCAGCATTTT. Protein: CASSPPSRTGADFSNQPQHF.

This chain uses TRBV3-1 (or the pseudogene TRBV3-2) with TRBJ1-2; D is uncertain. Germline V lookup: CDR1 LGHDT, CDR2 YNNKEL (reference sequence). The CDR3 is 18 residues long. V was clipped by 1 base and J by 3 bases, with 21 bases between them. For the CDR3, the DNA is TGTGCCAGCAGCCAAGGAGGGCGGGGAACGTTAAAGGACTATGGCTACACCTTC. As protein: CASSQGGRGTLKDYGYTF.

The V gene is TRBV6-2 or TRBV6-3, the J gene TRBJ2-4; 9 positions agree with TRBD2. This CDR3 is 15 amino acids long. The V gene's germline CDR1 is MNHEY and CDR2 SVGEGT. With 0 bases clipped from V and 7 bases from J, the junction kept 4 bases outside the gene matches. This CDR3 is CASSYSAGGHNIQYF. The CDR3 coding sequence is TGTGCCAGCAGTTACTCTGCGGGGGGGCACAACATTCAGTACTTC.